The next 25 T cell receptor beta chains were all read from a single sample in a study of T cell responses to AZD1222 COVID-19 vaccine. Here immunoSEQ multiplex PCR was the method, and the copy in TCRdb shows in-frame clones only, minus some. This table holds 100,000 or so clones, more than 70% found once. The sample here was peripheral blood, taken 28 days after the second AZD1222 dose. These receptors all come from an adult who received the AZD1222 COVID-19 vaccine.

This chain links TRBV11-2 with TRBJ2-7; the D gene is possibly TRBD2 (6 bases). V dropped 1 base and J dropped 0 bases, with 13 bases sitting between them. This CDR3 is 16 amino acids long. Germline assignment: CDR1 SGHAT and CDR2 FQNNGV. CDR3 residues: CASSLGFSGTSYEQYF. CDR3 nucleotide sequence: TGTGCCAGCAGCTTAGGTTTTAGCGGAACCTCCTACGAGCAGTACTTC.

The chain joins TRBV7-2 to TRBJ2-7; TRBD2 might be the D (7 bases). CDR3 length equals 16 residues. From germline, CDR1 is SGHTA and CDR2 FQGNSA. V was pared by 1 base and J by 6 bases, with 19 bases between. The CDR3 spells CASSLVWAGAAGEQYF. CDR3 bases: TGTGCCAGCAGCTTAGTCTGGGCGGGGGCCGCGGGCGAGCAGTACTTC.

The gene calls are TRBV19 and TRBJ2-1, with 16 bases matching TRBD2. Trimming cost V 5 bases and J 7 bases; bases outside gene matches: 11. The CDR3 spans 18 residues. Germline values: CDR1 LNHDA, CDR2 SQIVND (reference sequence). This CDR3 is CASSPGTGTSGGANEQFF. CDR3 DNA: TGTGCCAGTAGTCCCGGAACCGGGACTAGCGGGGGGGCGAATGAGCAGTTCTTC.

The V and J genes are TRBV19 and TRBJ1-2; D gene unclear. CDR3 length equals 12 residues. Trimming took off 1 base at V and 0 bases at J, with 0 bases between the two ends. Germline V CDR1 and CDR2: LNHDA, SQIVND (reference sequence). DNA for the CDR3: TGTGCCAGTAGTATAGCTAACTATGGCTACACCTTC. The encoded protein is CASSIANYGYTF.

The chain uses TRBV6-5 and TRBJ2-7; D ambiguous. Germline CDR1 MNHEY, CDR2 SVGAGI. Trimming left V 0 bases short and J 0 bases short, with 12 bases between. The CDR3 runs 16 residues. The CDR3 protein is CASSYSTGGTSYEQYF. As DNA, the CDR3 is TGTGCCAGCAGTTACTCGACCGGCGGTACCTCCTACGAGCAGTACTTC.

CDR3 bases: TGTGCCAGCAGCTTCGGTGGCAGGGCCATGAACACTGAAGCTTTCTTT. Translating it yields CASSFGGRAMNTEAFF. V and J are TRBV5-6 and TRBJ1-1, with D possibly matching TRBD1 (5 bases). The CDR3 is made up of 16 amino acids. Trimming pared 2 bases from V and 0 bases from J, leaving 14 bases between. Germline CDR1 is SGHDT and CDR2 is YYEEEE.

The gene calls are TRBV5-1 and TRBJ2-1, with D perhaps being TRBD1 or TRBD2 (5 bases each). The V gene's germline CDR1 is SGHRS and CDR2 YFSETQ. The CDR3 runs to 15 residues. The V gene lost 1 base and the J gene lost 3 bases, with 11 bases spanning the gap. This chain's CDR3 is CASSLRRGVYNEQFF. CDR3 nucleotides: TGCGCCAGCAGCTTGAGGAGAGGGGTCTACAATGAGCAGTTCTTC.

This clone occurred once. The chain has TRBV7-2 and TRBJ2-5; tentatively, D is TRBD2 (6 bases). There are 15 residues in the CDR3. V was clipped by 7 bases and J by 5 bases, with 20 bases between them. CDR1 and CDR2 (germline): SGHTA, FQGNSA. The CDR3 DNA reads TGTGCCAGCAAAAGGCGGGGACCCTTTACGGAGACCCAGTACTTC. Translation: CASKRRGPFTETQYF. Combining the CDR3 with reference TRBV7-2 and TRBJ2-5 gives the whole variable domain GAGVSQSPSNKVTEKGKDVELRCDPISGHTALYWYRQSLGQGLEFLIYFQGNSAPDKSGLPSDRFSAERTGGSVSTLTIQRTQQEDSAVYLCASKRRGPFTETQYFGPGTRLLVL.

The V gene is TRBV19, the J gene TRBJ1-5; the D gene is possibly TRBD1 (5 bases). CDR3 size: 16 residues. V was pared by 0 bases and J by 0 bases, with 9 bases between. Germline CDR1 is LNHDA and CDR2 is SQIVND (reference sequence). CDR3 DNA: TGTGCCAGTAGTATAGAGGCGAGGGGTAGCAATCAGCCCCAGCATTTT. It yields the protein CASSIEARGSNQPQHF.

The gene calls are TRBV11-2 and TRBJ1-3, with D hard to call. The CDR3 runs to 14 residues. The germline V gene encodes CDR1 SGHAT and CDR2 FQNNGV. With 1 base removed from V and 1 base from J, the gap between germline ends came to 5 bases. CDR3 amino acids: CASSLGESGNTIYF. The CDR3 region has the DNA TGTGCCAGCAGCTTAGGAGAGTCTGGAAACACCATATATTTT. Complete variable domain (other parts from reference TRBV11-2 and TRBJ1-3): EAGVAQSPRYKIIEKRQSVAFWCNPISGHATLYWYQQILGQGPKLLIQFQNNGVVDDSQLPKDRFSAERLKGVDSTLKIQPAKLEDSAVYLCASSLGESGNTIYFGEGSWLTVV.

This chain joins TRBV3-1 (or the pseudogene TRBV3-2) and TRBJ2-1; 7 positions match TRBD1. The CDR3 sequence is 16 residues long. CDR1 LGHDT and CDR2 YNNKEL come from the germline V gene (reference sequence). V gave up 0 bases and J gave up 7 bases; unmatched junction bases: 9. The CDR3 is CASSQDRAGGKNEQFF. Here the CDR3 DNA reads TGTGCCAGCAGCCAAGATCGGGCAGGGGGTAAGAATGAGCAGTTCTTC.

The chain employs TRBV7-2 and TRBJ2-7; the D gene is possibly TRBD2 (6 bases). Between the trimmed V and J ends, which lost 3 bases and 5 bases, there was a span of 17 bases. The CDR3 consists of 15 residues. Per germline, CDR1 SGHTA and CDR2 FQGNSA. The CDR3 nucleotides are TGTGCCAGCAGCTTTTACCGGGCCCCGGGGGACGAGCAGTACTTC. It is translated as CASSFYRAPGDEQYF.

CDR3 sequence: CASSIGGSTDTQYF. The CDR3 region has the DNA TGTGCCAGTAGTATAGGGGGTAGCACAGATACGCAGTATTTT. The chain has TRBV19 and TRBJ2-3, with unresolved D. The CDR3 is made up of 14 amino acids. V lost 1 base to trimming and J lost 0 bases, with 5 bases between them. Germline lookup yields CDR1 LNHDA and CDR2 SQIVND (reference sequence).

The chain recombines TRBV6-6 with TRBJ1-6; no clear D gene. The V end was cut by 5 bases, the J end by 0 bases, with 14 bases between. The CDR3 sequence is 17 residues long. Germline V CDR1 and CDR2: MNHNY, SVGAGI (reference sequence). CDR3 region: CASSLILETSYNSPLHF. Here the CDR3 DNA reads TGTGCCAGCAGTCTCATTTTGGAGACCTCCTATAATTCACCCCTCCACTTT.

J is TRBJ2-1 and V is TRBV7-9; 12 bases are a match to TRBD1. Germline CDR1 SEHNR, CDR2 FQNEAQ (reference sequence). CDR3 length equals 19 residues. After removal of 3 bases from V and 3 bases from J, the junction contained 12 bases not matched to a gene. The CDR3 region has the DNA TGTGCCAGCAGCTTCTTCGGGACAGGGGGCAACATACTCTACAATGAGCAGTTCTTC. This gives the protein CASSFFGTGGNILYNEQFF.

V usage is TRBV7-2 and J usage is TRBJ2-5, with 9 bases that match TRBD1. J was trimmed by 2 bases and V by 3 bases; bases with no gene match: 4. The germline CDR1 and CDR2 sequences are SGHTA and FQGNSA. There are 15 residues in the CDR3. The CDR3 loop is CASSFQTGGQETQYF. The CDR3 nucleotides read TGTGCCAGCAGCTTCCAGACAGGGGGTCAAGAGACCCAGTACTTC. Filled out from reference TRBV7-2 and TRBJ2-5, the complete variable domain reads GAGVSQSPSNKVTEKGKDVELRCDPISGHTALYWYRQSLGQGLEFLIYFQGNSAPDKSGLPSDRFSAERTGGSVSTLTIQRTQQEDSAVYLCASSFQTGGQETQYFGPGTRLLVL.

V gene TRBV12-3 or TRBV12-4 combines with J gene TRBJ1-2; 8 nucleotides align to TRBD1. CDR3 length: 13 amino acids. V lost 4 bases and J lost 5; bases outside the gene matches: 3. CDR3 in amino acids: CASSYRDRYGYTF. The CDR3 coding sequence is TGTGCCAGCAGTTACCGGGACAGGTATGGCTACACCTTC.

The V and J genes are TRBV9 and TRBJ1-6; D is perhaps TRBD1 (6 bases). Germline V gene sequence: CDR1 SGDLS, CDR2 YYNGEE. The CDR3 is 14 amino acids. The V gene lost 2 bases and the J gene lost 7 bases, with 10 bases spanning the gap. The CDR3 loop reads CASSVDRSNSPLHF. For the CDR3, the DNA is TGTGCCAGCAGCGTCGACAGGTCGAATTCACCCCTCCACTTT.

This clone occurred a few times. The rearrangement uses TRBV27 and TRBJ1-1; 8 bases agree with TRBD1. J gave up 8 bases and V 3 bases, and 2 bases lay outside the gene matches. The CDR3 totals 12 residues. CDR1 and CDR2 (germline): MNHEY, SMNVEV (reference sequence). This chain's CDR3 is CASSLRQGEAFF. Written as DNA, the CDR3 is TGTGCCAGCAGTTTGCGACAGGGGGAAGCTTTCTTT.

V usage is TRBV19 and J usage is TRBJ1-4, with a possible D match to TRBD1 (6 bases). Trimming removed 3 bases at V and 0 bases at J, with 11 bases between. The CDR3 totals 16 residues. Germline assignment: CDR1 LNHDA and CDR2 SQIVND (reference sequence). CDR3 coding DNA: TGTGCCAGTAGTATGTGGGGGGGGCCAACTAATGAAAAACTGTTTTTT. Amino acid sequence: CASSMWGGPTNEKLFF.

The V gene is TRBV9, the J gene TRBJ2-7; TRBD1 might be the D (7 bases). CDR1 is SGDLS, CDR2 YYNGEE, per germline. This CDR3 has 16 amino acids. V dropped 4 bases and J dropped 6 bases, with 23 bases sitting between them. CDR3: CASSPQGGLGRGEQYF. CDR3 in DNA: TGTGCCAGCAGCCCTCAGGGGGGCCTAGGTAGGGGCGAGCAGTACTTC.

Written as DNA, the CDR3 is TGTGCCAGCAGTTTCCTGGGAGGAGGGGATTCACCCCTCCACTTT. Amino acids: CASSFLGGGDSPLHF. The chain has TRBV6-5 and TRBJ1-6, with D tentatively TRBD1 (5 bases). Trimming stripped 4 bases from V and 8 bases from J, with 15 bases between. CDR1 is MNHEY, CDR2 SVGAGI, per germline. This CDR3 spans 15 amino acids.

The chain combines TRBV9 with TRBJ2-1; D might be TRBD2 (7 bases). Germline CDR1 reads SGDLS; CDR2 reads YYNGEE. V lost 4 bases and J 2 bases, leaving 16 bases between the germline ends. The CDR3 runs 16 residues. The DNA for the CDR3 is TGTGCCAGCAGCCCCCAGGGCGGGGGCCCCTACAATGAGCAGTTCTTC. Its protein is CASSPQGGGPYNEQFF.

This clone has just a few counts. V usage is TRBV23-1 and J usage is TRBJ2-7; possible D gene TRBD1, 5 bases. TRBV23-1 is reported as an ORF; its role is uncertain. V was pared by 3 bases and J by 2 bases, with 23 bases between. This CDR3 is 18 amino acids long. Here the CDR3 DNA reads TGCGCCAGCAGTCACCACCGACAAGCGACAGCAGAGCCCTACGAGCAGTACTTC. This gives the protein CASSHHRQATAEPYEQYF.

The chain uses TRBV5-1 and TRBJ1-5, with D perhaps TRBD1 (6 bases). The V gene lost 0 bases and the J gene lost 4 bases, with 11 bases spanning the gap. The CDR3 totals 15 residues. In germline, CDR1 is SGHRS, CDR2 YFSETQ. The CDR3 DNA follows: TGCGCCAGCAGCTTGGTTCCACAGGGTAATCAGCCCCAGCATTTT. Translated: CASSLVPQGNQPQHF.